The 29 T cell receptor beta chains in this list originate from one sample, sequenced in a study of CD8 T cells in ankylosing spondylitis. Whole-study findings and limits: Fewer than ten highly homologous variants made up a TCR beta motif that seemed to typify ankylosing spondylitis blood.

No cognate antigen is known for these TCRs. TCRdb re-analysed the 5' RACE reads in MiXCR, keeping a single row per CDR3 protein. The sample lists about 420,000 distinct CDR3 sequences, 20% to 25% occurring once. Material for sequencing was blood, either unsorted or a sorted T cell fraction (not recorded which). The source of these receptors is a male donor with ankylosing spondylitis.

Only a few counts were recorded for this clonotype. The chain recombines TRBV27 with TRBJ2-2, with TRBD2 matching over 10 bases. There are 17 residues in the CDR3. J lost 7 bases, V lost 5 bases, and 13 bases had no gene match. Per germline, CDR1 MNHEY and CDR2 SMNVEV (reference sequence). The CDR3 loop reads CASSKSGTSDNFGELFF. The DNA for the CDR3 is TGTGCCAGCAGTAAGTCCGGGACTAGCGACAATTTCGGGGAGCTGTTTTTT.

This clonotype was observed a handful of times. The gene calls are TRBV10-3 and TRBJ1-3; D is undetermined. Trimming shortened V by 0 bases and J by 0 bases, and 15 bases separated the two germline ends. Germline V gene lookup returns CDR1 ENHRY and CDR2 SYGVKD. The CDR3 runs 18 residues. CDR3 loop: CAISESPFSTNSGNTIYF. CDR3 bases: TGTGCCATCAGTGAGTCCCCCTTTTCGACGAACTCTGGAAACACCATATATTTT.

This clonotype was observed a few times. The chain links TRBV5-1 to TRBJ1-1; TRBD1 might be the D (5 bases). CDR3 length: 15 amino acids. Per the germline V gene, CDR1 is SGHRS and CDR2 is YFSETQ. Trimming left V 3 bases short and J 4 bases short, with 16 bases between. The CDR3 protein is CASSSQGGWGTEAFF. The CDR3 nucleotides read TGCGCCAGCAGCTCCCAGGGAGGTTGGGGCACTGAAGCTTTCTTT.

This clonotype appeared a few times. The chain carries TRBV30 and TRBJ1-5, with D tentatively TRBD1 (5 bases). The germline CDR1 and CDR2 sequences are GTSNPN and SVGIG (reference sequence). This CDR3 comprises 13 residues. V was shortened by 2 bases and J by 7 bases, with 12 bases between the two germline ends. This chain's CDR3 is CAWSLGRLQPQHF. The CDR3 nucleotides are TGTGCCTGGAGTTTGGGGCGCTTACAGCCCCAGCATTTT.

In its sample, this clonotype was seen a few times. The rearrangement uses TRBV2 and TRBJ2-7; 7 bases map to TRBD2. J lost 3 bases, V lost 6 bases, and 14 bases had no gene match. The V gene's germline CDR1 is SNHLY and CDR2 FYNNEI. This CDR3 is built from 16 residues. CDR3 nucleotides: TGTGCCAGCAGCGCCCAGAGGCCTAGCGGCCTCTACGAGCAGTACTTC. Encoded protein: CASSAQRPSGLYEQYF.

V usage is TRBV7-9 and J usage is TRBJ2-1, with a possible D match to TRBD1 (6 bases). Germline values: CDR1 SEHNR, CDR2 FQNEAQ (reference sequence). Trimming took off 5 bases at V and 7 bases at J, with 15 bases between the two ends. There are 14 residues in the CDR3. In DNA, the CDR3 is TGTGCCAGCAGCCTCCTGAATCAGGGGAATGAGCAGTTCTTC. Residues: CASSLLNQGNEQFF. Full variable domain (outside the CDR3, taken from reference TRBV7-9 and TRBJ2-1): DTGVSQNPRHKITKRGQNVTFRCDPISEHNRLYWYRQTLGQGPEFLTYFQNEAQLEKSRLLSDRFSAERPKGSFSTLEIQRTEQGDSAMYLCASSLLNQGNEQFFGPGTRLTVL.

This chain connects TRBV28 to TRBJ1-4; 9 bases are a match to TRBD1. The V and J ends lost 2 bases and 1 base, in that order; junction bases with no gene match: 5. The CDR3 contains 17 residues. Germline CDR1 MDHEN, CDR2 SYDVKM. The CDR3 nucleotides read TGTGCCAGCAGTTTACCCGGGACAGGGCGAACTAATGAAAAACTGTTTTTT. Its protein is CASSLPGTGRTNEKLFF.

This clonotype was seen only a few times. The chain recombines TRBV5-1 with TRBJ2-1, with D possibly being TRBD1 or TRBD2 (5 bases each). The CDR3 sequence is 14 residues long. V lost 4 bases, J lost 5 bases, and 13 bases lay in between. The V gene's germline CDR1 is SGHRS and CDR2 YFSETQ. In DNA form, the CDR3 reads TGCGCCAGCAGCCACCCGGGACGCAACAATGAGCAGTTCTTC. It codes for CASSHPGRNNEQFF.

The CDR3 sequence is CASSTRQGAVSGYTF. The CDR3 nucleotides read TGCGCCAGCAGCACAAGACAGGGGGCCGTCTCTGGCTACACCTTC. The chain combines TRBV5-1 with TRBJ1-2, with TRBD1 identical over 10 bases. V shed 4 bases and J 7 bases; nucleotides not matched to a gene: 10. The CDR3 sequence is 15 residues long. Germline CDR1 reads SGHRS; CDR2 reads YFSETQ.

The table lists this clonotype with a count of one. The J gene is TRBJ2-2, the V gene TRBV18; D is undetermined. The CDR3 has 15 residues. Trimming stripped 3 bases from V and 1 base from J, with 9 bases between. Looked up from germline, CDR1 is KGHSH and CDR2 is LQKENI. CDR3 DNA: TGTGCCAGCTCACCGTCGTGGGGGAACACCGGGGAGCTGTTTTTT. It specifies CASSPSWGNTGELFF.

The chain couples TRBV12-3 or TRBV12-4 to TRBJ1-3; D not certain. This CDR3 is built from 16 residues. Trimming cost V 5 bases and J 4 bases, with 18 bases left between them. CDR3 in amino acids: CASSPYTALTGNTIYF. CDR3 bases: TGTGCCAGCAGTCCTTACACCGCTCTTACGGGAAACACCATATATTTT.

This clonotype was counted between two and nine times. The V call is TRBV28, the J call TRBJ2-7, with D possibly TRBD2 on 6 matching bases. The CDR3 is 15 amino acids. Trimming left V 7 bases short and J 1 base short, with 17 bases between. Germline-derived CDR1 and CDR2 are MDHEN and SYDVKM. Here the CDR3 DNA reads TGTGCCAGCAAGGCTGGGGACTCGTCATCCTACGAGCAGTACTTC. Translating it yields CASKAGDSSSYEQYF.

This clonotype has only a few counts. The V gene is TRBV20-1, the J gene TRBJ1-6; D remains ambiguous. The CDR3 has 16 amino acids. The germline gives CDR1 DFQATT, CDR2 SNEGSKA (reference sequence). Trimming took 0 bases from V and 2 from J, leaving 11 bases between them. Here the CDR3 DNA reads TGCAGTGCTAGAGATTTTCGGGTACCCTATAATTCACCCCTCCACTTT. Protein: CSARDFRVPYNSPLHF.

The chain couples TRBV28 to TRBJ2-7; 10 bases fit TRBD2. Germline V gene data show CDR1 as MDHEN and CDR2 as SYDVKM. Trimming took 6 bases from V and 4 from J; bases not matched to a gene: 3. This CDR3 has 13 amino acids. The CDR3 coding sequence is TGTGCCAGCAGACTAGCGGGAAAATACGAGCAGTACTTC. Translation: CASRLAGKYEQYF. The complete variable domain, with remaining parts taken from reference TRBV28 and TRBJ2-7, reads DVKVTQSSRYLVKRTGEKVFLECVQDMDHENMFWYRQDPGLGLRLIYFSYDVKMKEKGDIPEGYSVSREKKERFSLILESASTNQTSMYLCASRLAGKYEQYFGPGTRLTVT.

This clonotype has ten or more counts. The DNA for the CDR3 is TGCAGCGTGTTACTAGCGGGAGGGTACAATGAGCAGTTCTTC. Its protein product is CSVLLAGGYNEQFF. The chain couples TRBV29-1 to TRBJ2-1, with TRBD2 matching 13 bases. V gave up 6 bases and J gave up 4 bases; unmatched junction bases: 3. The CDR3 loop spans 14 amino acids. Germline lookup yields CDR1 SQVTM and CDR2 ANQGSEA.

This sequence joins TRBV7-2 and TRBJ1-1; D unclear. The length of the CDR3 is 13 residues. Germline values: CDR1 SGHTA, CDR2 FQGNSA. Trimming shortened V by 3 bases and J by 0 bases, and 5 bases separated the two germline ends. CDR3 DNA: TGTGCCAGCAGCTTTTCACTGAACACTGAAGCTTTCTTT. Protein sequence: CASSFSLNTEAFF.

This clonotype was picked up a small number of times. V and J are TRBV5-5 and TRBJ2-3; no clear D gene. The CDR3 contains 18 residues. V was pared by 5 bases and J by 3 bases, with 25 bases between. The germline V gene encodes CDR1 SGHKS and CDR2 YYEKEE (reference sequence). The DNA of the CDR3 is TGTGCCAGCAGTTTCACTCTCGCCGGCCCCTCACGGACAGATACGCAGTATTTT. It codes for CASSFTLAGPSRTDTQYF.

In this sample, this clonotype turned up a few times. The V call is TRBV4-1, the J call TRBJ1-2; TRBD1 matches at 9 bases. The length of the CDR3 is 15 residues. The germline CDR1 and CDR2 sequences are MGHRA and YSYEKL. V lost 1 base, J lost 7 bases, and 7 bases stayed unmatched. The CDR3 DNA reads TGCGCCAGCAGCCAAGGGGACAGGGCTTTGGGTGGCTACACCTTC. It yields the protein CASSQGDRALGGYTF.

This rearrangement joins TRBV28 to TRBJ2-7; 9 nucleotides line up with TRBD1. Germline V gene sequence: CDR1 MDHEN, CDR2 SYDVKM. The CDR3 has 14 residues. V was clipped by 6 bases and J by 6 bases; unmatched bases: 9. The DNA of the CDR3 is TGTGCCAGCAGCCCCGGACAGGGGAGGAGCGAGCAGTACTTC. Encoded protein: CASSPGQGRSEQYF. The whole variable domain, remainder taken from reference TRBV28 and TRBJ2-7, is DVKVTQSSRYLVKRTGEKVFLECVQDMDHENMFWYRQDPGLGLRLIYFSYDVKMKEKGDIPEGYSVSREKKERFSLILESASTNQTSMYLCASSPGQGRSEQYFGPGTRLTVT.

In its sample, this clonotype was seen many times. The chain joins TRBV2 to TRBJ1-2, with D perhaps matching TRBD1 (5 bases). V gave up 4 bases and J gave up 13 bases, with 13 bases separating them. The germline V gene encodes CDR1 SNHLY and CDR2 FYNNEI. This CDR3 region has 11 residues. The CDR3 DNA reads TGTGCCAGCAGTGGGGACCGGGCCGGCACCTTC. Translation gives CASSGDRAGTF.

This clonotype was detected a few times. The chain joins TRBV29-1 to TRBJ2-1, with a tentative D call TRBD2 (5 bases). This CDR3 contains 11 residues. CDR1 and CDR2 (germline): SQVTM, ANQGSEA. V lost 8 bases and J 9 bases, leaving 14 bases between the germline ends. CDR3 sequence: CSQLGFTEQFF. CDR3 bases: TGCAGCCAACTAGGGTTCACTGAGCAGTTCTTC.

This clonotype showed up just a few times. The V gene is TRBV30, the J gene TRBJ2-1; D is tentatively TRBD1 or TRBD2 (5 bases each). This CDR3 comprises 15 residues. Germline values: CDR1 GTSNPN, CDR2 SVGIG (reference sequence). V was clipped by 4 bases and J by 0 bases, with 13 bases between them. The CDR3 reads CAWMGVQSSYNEQFF. The CDR3 coding sequence is TGTGCCTGGATGGGGGTACAGAGCTCCTACAATGAGCAGTTCTTC. Combining the CDR3 with reference TRBV30 and TRBJ2-1 gives the whole variable domain SQTIHQWPATLVQPVGSPLSLECTVEGTSNPNLYWYRQAAGRGLQLLFYSVGIGQISSEVPQNLSASRPQDRQFILSSKKLLLSDSGFYLCAWMGVQSSYNEQFFGPGTRLTVL.

This clonotype was seen once. The gene calls are TRBV7-6 and TRBJ2-1, with 11 bases that match TRBD2. The CDR3 totals 17 residues. V shed 2 bases, J shed 8 bases, and the junction held 11 bases outside the gene matches. CDR1 is SGHVS and CDR2 is FNYEAQ in the germline V gene. This CDR3 reads CASSLTAASGRSDEQFF. Here the CDR3 DNA reads TGTGCCAGCAGCTTAACGGCCGCTAGCGGGAGGTCCGATGAGCAGTTCTTC.

This clonotype was observed a single time. The V call is TRBV5-1, the J call TRBJ2-7, with D possibly being TRBD1 (5 bases). Per germline, CDR1 SGHRS and CDR2 YFSETQ. V was cut by 1 base and J by 3 bases, with 14 bases left in between. CDR3 length equals 15 residues. The DNA for the CDR3 is TGCGCCAGCAGCTTGTCCTCAGGGATGGGCTACGAGCAGTACTTC. It is translated as CASSLSSGMGYEQYF.

V and J are TRBV2 and TRBJ2-3; D is perhaps TRBD2 (6 bases). Trimming took off 4 bases at V and 2 bases at J, with 13 bases between the two ends. The CDR3 length is 15 residues. Germline lookup yields CDR1 SNHLY and CDR2 FYNNEI. The CDR3 DNA reads as TGTGCCAGCAGTGTTCTTGGGACTTACACAGATACGCAGTATTTT. Protein product: CASSVLGTYTDTQYF.

The sample holds many counts of this clonotype. CDR3 region: CASSRQGNEQFF. The CDR3 DNA reads TGTGCCAGCAGCAGACAGGGGAATGAGCAGTTCTTC. The J gene is TRBJ2-1, the V gene TRBV12-3 or TRBV12-4, with 8 bases aligning to TRBD1. The CDR3 runs to 12 residues. After removal of 6 bases from V and 7 bases from J, the junction contained 2 bases not matched to a gene.

V gene TRBV28 combines with J gene TRBJ1-4, with D tentatively TRBD1 (5 bases). Germline V lookup: CDR1 MDHEN, CDR2 SYDVKM. The ends were cut back, 5 bases at V and 10 bases at J, with 17 bases in the middle. This CDR3 comprises 14 residues. In DNA, the CDR3 is TGTGCCAGCAGTCCCAGTGGGTTTAGGGGAAAACTGTTTTTT. Translating gives CASSPSGFRGKLFF.

The J gene is TRBJ2-7, the V gene TRBV7-8, with D possibly called TRBD1 or TRBD2 (5 bases each). CDR1 is SGHVS, CDR2 FQNEAQ, per germline. The CDR3 runs 15 residues. V was cut by 4 bases and J by 3 bases, with 16 bases left in between. The CDR3 nucleotides are TGTGCCAGCAGCTCAGGGACCCTTCAGGTCTACGAGCAGTACTTC. Translated, it gives CASSSGTLQVYEQYF.

This clonotype was observed a few times. This sequence joins TRBV20-1 and TRBJ2-1; TRBD2 matches at 8 bases. The CDR3 has 14 amino acids. The V gene's germline CDR1 is DFQATT and CDR2 SNEGSKA (reference sequence). Unmatched junction bases numbered 5, after V lost 3 bases and J lost 4 bases. CDR3 amino acids: CSASSGLVYNEQFF. CDR3 DNA: TGCAGTGCTAGTTCGGGACTAGTTTACAATGAGCAGTTCTTC.